This entry is about one T cell receptor beta chain. Its antigen is not identified. Treatment here: around 19 received Ad26.COV2.S at low or high dose, single or two shots; about 5 received placebo; per-sample allocation not given. Specimen acquisition occurred on day 63 following the initial vaccine or placebo injection. Assay used: immunoSEQ multiplex PCR; TCRdb lists only in-frame clones, some missing. The sample holds 350,000 to 500,000 clones, 85% to 90% seen once. V lost 9 bases and J lost 4, with 18 bases in between. CDR1 and CDR2 (germline): LNHDA, SQIVND (reference sequence). CDR3 length: 14 residues. This sample was taken from a study of Ad26.COV2.S vaccination and SARS-CoV-2 variants. Study background: The study gave Ad26.COV2.S intramuscularly, once or twice 56 days apart.

Study-wide findings and caveats: Vaccine recipients had higher spike-specific TCR breadth than placebo recipients.

The sequence derives from a person between 18 and 65 years old who received the Ad26.COV2.S COVID-19 vaccine or a placebo. This material consisted of peripheral blood, taken in a trial of Ad26.COV2.S vaccine versus placebo. This chain connects TRBV19 to TRBJ2-5; D might be TRBD1 or TRBD2, each matching 5 bases. The CDR3 coding sequence is TGTGCCAGCGCTACAGGACTCTTTGGAGAGACCCAGTACTTC. This translates into CASATGLFGETQYF.